This T cell receptor beta chain was recovered during a study of T cells after yellow fever vaccination. Universal primer sites and UMIs were introduced during 5'RACE template-switching synthesis of TCR cDNA. MiXCR was run by TCRdb on the 5' RACE reads, yielding one entry per CDR3 protein. In the table there are about 400,000 distinct CDR3 sequences, approximately 5.7% of which are singletons. Per the germline V gene, CDR1 is MNHEY and CDR2 is SVGEGT. J was trimmed by 9 bases and V by 5 bases; bases with no gene match: 19. This CDR3 region has 18 residues. Whole-study results and caveats: Post-booster repertoires again held most primary-vaccination clones (about 96% CD4, just under 90% CD8). There was a possibility that FACS-sorted repertoires contained abundant clonotypes contaminating from the bulk population. Relatively few clonotypes were ones that appeared in both CD4 and CD8 compartments.

This clonotype was recorded a few times. The antigen remains unidentified. This sample comprised PBMCs, obtained 5 days after the yellow fever booster vaccination. This sequence was found in a man aged 30-40 years who received the YFV17D yellow fever vaccine. J is TRBJ2-1 and V is TRBV6-2 or TRBV6-3, with 10 bases lining up with TRBD2. The CDR3 protein is CASSQLTHLAGDYGEQFF. The CDR3 DNA is TGTGCCAGCAGTCAACTCACCCACCTAGCGGGAGATTACGGTGAGCAGTTCTTC.